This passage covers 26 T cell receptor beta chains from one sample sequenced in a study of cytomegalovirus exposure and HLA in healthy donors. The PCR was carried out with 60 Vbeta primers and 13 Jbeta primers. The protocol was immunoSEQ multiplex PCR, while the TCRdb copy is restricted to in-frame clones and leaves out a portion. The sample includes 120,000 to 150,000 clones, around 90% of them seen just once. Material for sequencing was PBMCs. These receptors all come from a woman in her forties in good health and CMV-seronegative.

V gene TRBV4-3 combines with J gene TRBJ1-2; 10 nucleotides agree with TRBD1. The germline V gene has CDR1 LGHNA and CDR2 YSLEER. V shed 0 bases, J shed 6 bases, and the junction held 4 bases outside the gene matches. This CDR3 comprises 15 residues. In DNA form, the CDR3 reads TGCGCCAGCAGCCAAGAGACAGGGGGCGCTAATGGCTACACCTTC. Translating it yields CASSQETGGANGYTF.

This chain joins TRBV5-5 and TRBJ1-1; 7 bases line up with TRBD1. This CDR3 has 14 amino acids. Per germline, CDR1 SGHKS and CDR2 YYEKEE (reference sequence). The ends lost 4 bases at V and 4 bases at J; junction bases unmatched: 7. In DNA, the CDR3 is TGTGCCAGCAGCGAGACAGGGTGGGGCACTGAAGCTTTCTTT. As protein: CASSETGWGTEAFF.

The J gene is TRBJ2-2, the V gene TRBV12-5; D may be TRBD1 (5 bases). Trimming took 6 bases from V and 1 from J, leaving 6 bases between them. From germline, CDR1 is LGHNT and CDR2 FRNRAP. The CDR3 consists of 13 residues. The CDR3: CASGQGNTGELFF. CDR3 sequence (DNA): TGTGCTAGTGGGCAGGGGAACACCGGGGAGCTGTTTTTT.

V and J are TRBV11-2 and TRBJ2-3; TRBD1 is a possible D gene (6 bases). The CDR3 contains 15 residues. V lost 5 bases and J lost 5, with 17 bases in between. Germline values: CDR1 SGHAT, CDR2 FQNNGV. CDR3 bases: TGTGCCAGCAGCGCCTCCCTGGGGGCCGTAGATACGCAGTATTTT. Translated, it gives CASSASLGAVDTQYF.

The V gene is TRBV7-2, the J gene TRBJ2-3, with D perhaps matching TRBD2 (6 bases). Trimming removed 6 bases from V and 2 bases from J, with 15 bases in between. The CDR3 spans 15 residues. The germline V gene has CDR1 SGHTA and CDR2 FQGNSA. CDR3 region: CASRNRDWDTDTQYF. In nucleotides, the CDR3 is TGTGCCAGCAGAAACCGGGACTGGGACACAGATACGCAGTATTTT.

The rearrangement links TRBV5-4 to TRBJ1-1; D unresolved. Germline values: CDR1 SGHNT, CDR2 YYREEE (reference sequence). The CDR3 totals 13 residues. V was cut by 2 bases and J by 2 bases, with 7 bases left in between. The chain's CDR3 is CASSFNTNTEAFF. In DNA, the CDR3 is TGTGCCAGCAGCTTCAACACAAACACTGAAGCTTTCTTT.

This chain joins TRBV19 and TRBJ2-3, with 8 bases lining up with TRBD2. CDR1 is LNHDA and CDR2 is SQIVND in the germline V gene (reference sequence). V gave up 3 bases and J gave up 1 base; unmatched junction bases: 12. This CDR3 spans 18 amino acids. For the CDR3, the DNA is TGTGCCAGTAGTATCGGGACAATGGGGACTAGGGGCACAGATACGCAGTATTTT. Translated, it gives CASSIGTMGTRGTDTQYF.

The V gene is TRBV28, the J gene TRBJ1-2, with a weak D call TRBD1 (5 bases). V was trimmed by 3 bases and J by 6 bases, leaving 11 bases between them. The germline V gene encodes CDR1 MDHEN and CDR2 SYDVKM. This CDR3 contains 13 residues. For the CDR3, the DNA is TGTGCCAGCAGTTTGGGGCAGCGGGATGGCTACACCTTC. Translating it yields CASSLGQRDGYTF.

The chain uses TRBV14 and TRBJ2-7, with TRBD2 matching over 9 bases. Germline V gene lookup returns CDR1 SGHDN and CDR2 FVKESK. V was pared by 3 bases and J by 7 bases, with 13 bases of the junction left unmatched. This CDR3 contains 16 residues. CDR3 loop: CASSQHLSGSGGEQYF. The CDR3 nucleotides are TGTGCCAGCAGCCAGCACCTTAGCGGGAGTGGAGGGGAGCAGTACTTC.

CDR3 in amino acids: CASSLGGTSGRGTDTQYF. CDR3 DNA: TGTGCCAGCAGTCTTGGGGGGACTAGCGGGAGAGGTACAGATACGCAGTATTTT. The chain carries TRBV27 and TRBJ2-3; 14 bases align to TRBD2. Germline loops: CDR1 MNHEY, CDR2 SMNVEV (reference sequence). V was clipped by 5 bases and J by 3 bases; unmatched bases: 10. CDR3 length: 18 residues.

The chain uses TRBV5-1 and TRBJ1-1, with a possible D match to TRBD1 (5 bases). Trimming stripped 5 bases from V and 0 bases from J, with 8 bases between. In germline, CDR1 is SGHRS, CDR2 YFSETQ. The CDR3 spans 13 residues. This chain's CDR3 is CASRTALNTEAFF. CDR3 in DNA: TGCGCCAGCAGGACAGCCTTGAACACTGAAGCTTTCTTT.

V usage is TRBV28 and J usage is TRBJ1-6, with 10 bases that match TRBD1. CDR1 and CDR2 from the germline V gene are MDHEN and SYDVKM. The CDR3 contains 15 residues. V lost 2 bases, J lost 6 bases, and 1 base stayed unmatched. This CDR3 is CASSLGDRGNSPLHF. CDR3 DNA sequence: TGTGCCAGCAGTTTAGGGGACAGGGGTAATTCACCCCTCCACTTT.

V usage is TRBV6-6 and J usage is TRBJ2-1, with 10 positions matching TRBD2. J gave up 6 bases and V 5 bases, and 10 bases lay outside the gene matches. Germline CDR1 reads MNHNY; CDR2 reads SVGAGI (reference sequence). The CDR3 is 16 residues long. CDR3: CASSLGRASGSNEQFF. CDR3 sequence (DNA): TGTGCCAGCAGTCTTGGTCGGGCTAGCGGGAGCAATGAGCAGTTCTTC.

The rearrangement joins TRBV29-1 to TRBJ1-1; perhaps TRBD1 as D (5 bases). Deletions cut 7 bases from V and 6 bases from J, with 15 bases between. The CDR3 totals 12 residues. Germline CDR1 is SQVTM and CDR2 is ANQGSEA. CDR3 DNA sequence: TGCAGCGCCCTAACAGGATTTTCTGAAGCTTTCTTT. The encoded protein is CSALTGFSEAFF.

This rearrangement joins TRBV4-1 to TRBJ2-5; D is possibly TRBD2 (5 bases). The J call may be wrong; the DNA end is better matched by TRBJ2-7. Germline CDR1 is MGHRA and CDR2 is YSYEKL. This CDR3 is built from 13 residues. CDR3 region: CASSQDPADEQYF. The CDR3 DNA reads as TGCGCCAGCAGCCAAGATCCAGCGGACGAGCAGTACTTC.

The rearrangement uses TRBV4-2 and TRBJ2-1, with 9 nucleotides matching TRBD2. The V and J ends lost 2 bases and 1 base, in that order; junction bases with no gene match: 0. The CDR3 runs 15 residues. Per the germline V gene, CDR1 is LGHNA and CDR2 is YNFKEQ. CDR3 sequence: CASSQTSGSYNEQFF. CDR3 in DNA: TGTGCCAGCAGCCAAACTAGCGGGTCCTACAATGAGCAGTTCTTC.

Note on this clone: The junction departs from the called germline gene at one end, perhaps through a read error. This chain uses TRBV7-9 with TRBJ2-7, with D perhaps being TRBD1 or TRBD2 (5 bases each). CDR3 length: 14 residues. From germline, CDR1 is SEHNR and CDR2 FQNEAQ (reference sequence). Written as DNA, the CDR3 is TGTTCCAGCAGCTTAGAGGGCAGGGTCTACGAGCAGTACTTC. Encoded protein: CSSSLEGRVYEQYF.

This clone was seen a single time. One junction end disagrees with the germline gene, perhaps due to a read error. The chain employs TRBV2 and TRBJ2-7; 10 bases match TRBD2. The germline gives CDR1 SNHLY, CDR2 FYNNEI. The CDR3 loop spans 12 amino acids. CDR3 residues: CARGEPGTSVTF. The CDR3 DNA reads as TGTGCCAGGGGAGAACCAGGGACTAGCGTAACCTTC.

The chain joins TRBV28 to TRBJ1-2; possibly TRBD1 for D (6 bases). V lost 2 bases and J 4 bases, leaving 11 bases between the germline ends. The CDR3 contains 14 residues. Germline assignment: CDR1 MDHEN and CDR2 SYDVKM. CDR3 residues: CASSLGRGIYGYTF. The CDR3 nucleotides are TGTGCCAGCAGTTTAGGGAGGGGGATCTATGGCTACACCTTC.

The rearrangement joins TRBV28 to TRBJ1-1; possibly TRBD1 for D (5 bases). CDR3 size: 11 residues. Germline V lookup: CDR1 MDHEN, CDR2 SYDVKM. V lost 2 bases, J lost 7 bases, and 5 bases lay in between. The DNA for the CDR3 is TGTGCCAGCAGTTTAAGGGGTGAAGCTTTCTTT. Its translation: CASSLRGEAFF.

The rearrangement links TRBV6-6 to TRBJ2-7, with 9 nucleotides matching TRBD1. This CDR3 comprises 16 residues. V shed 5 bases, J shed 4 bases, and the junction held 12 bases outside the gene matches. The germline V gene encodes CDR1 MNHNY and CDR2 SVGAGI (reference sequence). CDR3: CASSAPHRGQGYEQYF. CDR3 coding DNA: TGTGCCAGCAGTGCGCCTCACAGGGGGCAAGGGTACGAGCAGTACTTC.

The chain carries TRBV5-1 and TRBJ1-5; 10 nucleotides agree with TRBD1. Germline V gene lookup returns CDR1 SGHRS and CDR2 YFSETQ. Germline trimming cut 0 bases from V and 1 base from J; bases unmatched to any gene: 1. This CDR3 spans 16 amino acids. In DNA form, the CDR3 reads TGCGCCAGCAGCTTGGGGACAGGGGGAAGCAATCAGCCCCAGCATTTT. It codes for CASSLGTGGSNQPQHF.

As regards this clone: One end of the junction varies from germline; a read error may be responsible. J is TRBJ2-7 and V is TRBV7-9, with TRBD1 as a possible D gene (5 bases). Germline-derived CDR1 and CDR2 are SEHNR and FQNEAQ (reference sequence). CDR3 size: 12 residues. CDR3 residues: CSSSLLGAEQYF. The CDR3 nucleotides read TGTTCCAGCAGCTTATTAGGGGCCGAGCAGTACTTC.

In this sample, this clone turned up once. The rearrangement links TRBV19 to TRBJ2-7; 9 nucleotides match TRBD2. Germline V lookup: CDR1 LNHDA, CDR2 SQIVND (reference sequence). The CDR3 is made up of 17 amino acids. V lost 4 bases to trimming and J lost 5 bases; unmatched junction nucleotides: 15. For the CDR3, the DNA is TGTGCCAGTAGTAGGGGAGGAGAGGGCGGGAGGGCCAACGAGCAGTACTTC. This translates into CASSRGGEGGRANEQYF.

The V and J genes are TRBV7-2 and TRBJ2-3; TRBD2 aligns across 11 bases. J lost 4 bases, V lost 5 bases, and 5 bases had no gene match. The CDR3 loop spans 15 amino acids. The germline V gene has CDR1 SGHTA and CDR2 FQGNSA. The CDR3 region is CASSRTLAGADTQYF. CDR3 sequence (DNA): TGTGCCAGCAGCCGTACACTAGCGGGAGCAGATACGCAGTATTTT.

CDR3 amino acids: CAWSVGGTYEQYF. In DNA, the CDR3 is TGTGCCTGGAGTGTCGGGGGAACCTACGAGCAGTACTTC. The J gene is TRBJ2-7, the V gene TRBV30; TRBD2 is a possible D gene (6 bases). The V gene lost 0 bases and the J gene lost 2 bases, with 8 bases spanning the gap. The CDR3 sequence is 13 residues long. The V gene's germline CDR1 is GTSNPN and CDR2 SVGIG (reference sequence). The variable domain in full, completed from reference TRBV30 and TRBJ2-7, reads SQTIHQWPATLVQPVGSPLSLECTVEGTSNPNLYWYRQAAGRGLQLLFYSVGIGQISSEVPQNLSASRPQDRQFILSSKKLLLSDSGFYLCAWSVGGTYEQYFGPGTRLTVT.